Listed below are T cell receptor beta chains from one sample, sequenced in a study of blood T cell repertoires in COVID-19. Repertoires were generated with immunoSEQ multiplex PCR, while TCRdb's copy carries only in-frame clones and drops some. The profile shows about 55,000 clones, more than 80% of them singletons. Sequences were obtained from peripheral blood. The receptors originated from a human donor in a cohort sampled during active COVID-19. CDR3s include the opening cysteine and the closing phenylalanine or tryptophan. The D gene is left open where the match is weak. Clone size is not always given. Where it is, it says once, few, many or a class for expanded clones.

D gene: TRBD1; CDR3 length: 17; J gene: TRBJ2-2; V gene: TRBV5-4; clone size: -; CDR3 DNA: TGTGCCAGCAGCGAACTAGACAGGGCTGCGAACACCGGGGAGCTGTTTTTT; CDR3 protein: CASSELDRAANTGELFF
D gene: TRBD1; CDR3 length: 14; J gene: TRBJ2-7; V gene: TRBV18; clone size: -; CDR3 DNA: TGTGCCAGCTCACCAGGGACAGCGAACTACGAGCAGTACTTC; CDR3 protein: CASSPGTANYEQYF
D gene: -; CDR3 length: 12; J gene: TRBJ2-1; V gene: TRBV11-2; clone size: -; CDR3 DNA: TGTGCCAGCTCGGGGGAGTGGAATGAGCAGTTCTTC; CDR3 protein: CASSGEWNEQFF
D gene: -; CDR3 length: 14; J gene: TRBJ1-5; V gene: TRBV5-5; clone size: -; CDR3 DNA: TGTGCCAGCAGCCGGGGGTATAGCAATCAGCCCCAGCATTTT; CDR3 protein: CASSRGYSNQPQHF
D gene: -; CDR3 length: 14; J gene: TRBJ1-3; V gene: TRBV19; clone size: -; CDR3 DNA: TGTGCCAGTAGTATACAGGGGCCTGGAAACACCATATATTTT; CDR3 protein: CASSIQGPGNTIYF
D gene: -; CDR3 length: 13; J gene: TRBJ2-2; V gene: TRBV5-5; clone size: -; CDR3 DNA: TGTGCCAGCACCCAGGGAAACACCGGGGAGCTGTTTTTT; CDR3 protein: CASTQGNTGELFF
D gene: -; CDR3 length: 16; J gene: TRBJ1-6; V gene: TRBV28; clone size: -; CDR3 DNA: TGTGCCAGCAGTTTAACAGGGATTTCCTATAATTCACCCCTCCACTTT; CDR3 protein: CASSLTGISYNSPLHF
D gene: TRBD2; CDR3 length: 16; J gene: TRBJ2-3; V gene: TRBV7-6; clone size: -; CDR3 DNA: TGTGCCAGCAGCTTATCAGCGGGAGGGCACGGAGATACGCAGTATTTT; CDR3 protein: CASSLSAGGHGDTQYF
D gene: -; CDR3 length: 12; J gene: TRBJ1-2; V gene: TRBV15; clone size: -; CDR3 DNA: TGTGCCACCAGCAGGAGTAACTATGGCTACACCTTC; CDR3 protein: CATSRSNYGYTF
D gene: TRBD1; CDR3 length: 17; J gene: TRBJ1-6; V gene: TRBV19; clone size: -; CDR3 DNA: TGTGCCAGTAGTATAGATGCTTGGACAGGGCGTGATTCACCCCTCCACTTT; CDR3 protein: CASSIDAWTGRDSPLHF
D gene: -; CDR3 length: 17; J gene: TRBJ1-3; V gene: TRBV28; clone size: few; CDR3 DNA: TGTGCCAGCAGTCTCCAGGCCCCCTCGGGGTTGAGAAACACCATATATTTT; CDR3 protein: CASSLQAPSGLRNTIYF
D gene: TRBD2; CDR3 length: 17; J gene: TRBJ2-3; V gene: TRBV7-8; clone size: -; CDR3 DNA: TGTGCCAGCGACGCGGCTAGCGGGAGGGCGTTTACAGATACGCAGTATTTT; CDR3 protein: CASDAASGRAFTDTQYF
D gene: TRBD2; CDR3 length: 15; J gene: TRBJ2-1; V gene: TRBV9; clone size: -; CDR3 DNA: TGTGCCAGCAGCGTTAGCGGGGGGCCCTACAATGAGCAGTTCTTC; CDR3 protein: CASSVSGGPYNEQFF
D gene: -; CDR3 length: 13; J gene: TRBJ2-3; V gene: TRBV6-5; clone size: -; CDR3 DNA: TGTGCCAGCAGGTCCCCCGGCACAGATACGCAGTATTTT; CDR3 protein: CASRSPGTDTQYF
D gene: TRBD2; CDR3 length: 16; J gene: TRBJ2-1; V gene: TRBV24-1; clone size: medium-sized; CDR3 DNA: TGTGCCACCAGTGATTTGAGCGGGGGAGCTCTCAATGAGCAGTTCTTC; CDR3 protein: CATSDLSGGALNEQFF
D gene: TRBD1; CDR3 length: 16; J gene: TRBJ1-3; V gene: TRBV19; clone size: -; CDR3 DNA: TGTGCCAGTAGTATCAGACAGGGATCTGCCGGAAACACCATATATTTT; CDR3 protein: CASSIRQGSAGNTIYF
D gene: -; CDR3 length: 15; J gene: TRBJ2-7; V gene: TRBV6-5; clone size: -; CDR3 DNA: TGTGCCAGCAGTTACCCATCCGCGGGGCGAGTCGAGCAGTACTTC; CDR3 protein: CASSYPSAGRVEQYF
D gene: TRBD2; CDR3 length: 17; J gene: TRBJ2-3; V gene: TRBV9; clone size: -; CDR3 DNA: TGTGCCAGCAGCGCCAAGTGGGGGAGGGAGGGCACAGATACGCAGTATTTT; CDR3 protein: CASSAKWGREGTDTQYF
D gene: TRBD1; CDR3 length: 15; J gene: TRBJ1-4; V gene: TRBV2; clone size: -; CDR3 DNA: TGTGCCAGCAGTGAAGAGGGGGCGGCTAATGAAAAACTGTTTTTT; CDR3 protein: CASSEEGAANEKLFF
D gene: -; CDR3 length: 15; J gene: TRBJ1-5; V gene: TRBV18; clone size: -; CDR3 DNA: TGTGCCAGCTCACCAGCGGGGGTCAGGAATCAGCCCCAGCATTTT; CDR3 protein: CASSPAGVRNQPQHF
D gene: TRBD2; CDR3 length: 13; J gene: TRBJ2-7; V gene: TRBV7-9; clone size: -; CDR3 DNA: TGTGCCAGCAGCTCGGGACTAGCGGGAGAGCAGTACTTC; CDR3 protein: CASSSGLAGEQYF
D gene: -; CDR3 length: 14; J gene: TRBJ2-5; V gene: TRBV7-9; clone size: -; CDR3 DNA: TGTGCCAGCAGCCGTGGATCAGTCGGGGAGACCCAGTACTTC; CDR3 protein: CASSRGSVGETQYF
D gene: TRBD1; CDR3 length: 13; J gene: TRBJ1-4; V gene: TRBV28; clone size: few; CDR3 DNA: TGTGCCAGCACTGAGGGACAGGGAGAAAAACTGTTTTTT; CDR3 protein: CASTEGQGEKLFF
D gene: -; CDR3 length: 13; J gene: TRBJ1-2; V gene: TRBV27; clone size: -; CDR3 DNA: TGTGCCAGCAGTTTCCGGGGTTCTTATGGCTACACCTTC; CDR3 protein: CASSFRGSYGYTF
D gene: -; CDR3 length: 15; J gene: TRBJ2-3; V gene: TRBV29-1; clone size: -; CDR3 DNA: TGCAGCGCCCCACGGGGTAGCGCTAGCACAGATACGCAGTATTTT; CDR3 protein: CSAPRGSASTDTQYF
D gene: TRBD2; CDR3 length: 19; J gene: TRBJ2-2; V gene: TRBV6-1; clone size: -; CDR3 DNA: TGTGCCAGCAGTGATTGGGGGACTAGCGGGAGGCGGAGCACCGGGGAGCTGTTTTTT; CDR3 protein: CASSDWGTSGRRSTGELFF
D gene: TRBD2; CDR3 length: 15; J gene: TRBJ2-1; V gene: TRBV6-4; clone size: -; CDR3 DNA: TGTGCCAGCAGTAGACTAGCGGGAGATTACAATGAGCAGTTCTTC; CDR3 protein: CASSRLAGDYNEQFF
D gene: TRBD1; CDR3 length: 15; J gene: TRBJ1-5; V gene: TRBV5-5; clone size: -; CDR3 DNA: TGTGCCAGCAGCTTAGACAGGGGCGGCAATCAGCCCCAGCATTTT; CDR3 protein: CASSLDRGGNQPQHF
D gene: -; CDR3 length: 13; J gene: TRBJ1-1; V gene: TRBV2; clone size: -; CDR3 DNA: TGTGCCAGCATCCGGGAAGCGAACACTGAAGCTTTCTTT; CDR3 protein: CASIREANTEAFF
D gene: -; CDR3 length: 18; J gene: TRBJ2-1; V gene: TRBV27; clone size: -; CDR3 DNA: TGTGCCAGCAGTTTAGTGGGACTCCAGTTCAGCTCCTACAATGAGCAGTTCTTC; CDR3 protein: CASSLVGLQFSSYNEQFF
D gene: -; CDR3 length: 12; J gene: TRBJ1-5; V gene: TRBV10-2; clone size: -; CDR3 DNA: TGCGCCAGCAGTGCGAGCAATCAGCCCCAGCATTTT; CDR3 protein: CASSASNQPQHF
D gene: TRBD1; CDR3 length: 13; J gene: TRBJ1-1; V gene: TRBV6-5; clone size: -; CDR3 DNA: TGTGCCAGCAGGAGACAGGGCAGCACTGAAGCTTTCTTT; CDR3 protein: CASRRQGSTEAFF
D gene: -; CDR3 length: 13; J gene: TRBJ2-1; V gene: TRBV29-1; clone size: -; CDR3 DNA: TGCAGCGTTGCTCGCGAACAGTACAATGAGCAGTTCTTC; CDR3 protein: CSVAREQYNEQFF
D gene: TRBD1; CDR3 length: 15; J gene: TRBJ1-5; V gene: TRBV6-2/TRBV6-3; clone size: -; CDR3 DNA: TGTGCCAGCAGTTACCCGGGACAGGGGAATCAGCCCCAGCATTTT; CDR3 protein: CASSYPGQGNQPQHF
D gene: TRBD1; CDR3 length: 15; J gene: TRBJ1-5; V gene: TRBV7-9; clone size: -; CDR3 DNA: TGTGCCAGCAGCTCGGGACAGGAGGGCAATCAGCCCCAGCATTTT; CDR3 protein: CASSSGQEGNQPQHF
D gene: -; CDR3 length: 12; J gene: TRBJ2-3; V gene: TRBV12-3/TRBV12-4; clone size: -; CDR3 DNA: TGTGCCAGCACCCTAGAGTTGGATACGCAGTATTTT; CDR3 protein: CASTLELDTQYF
D gene: TRBD1; CDR3 length: 15; J gene: TRBJ1-4; V gene: TRBV3-1/TRBV3-2; clone size: -; CDR3 DNA: TGTGCCAGCAGCCCGACAGGGCACAATAATGAAAAACTGTTTTTT; CDR3 protein: CASSPTGHNNEKLFF
D gene: -; CDR3 length: 16; J gene: TRBJ2-3; V gene: TRBV28; clone size: -; CDR3 DNA: TGTGCCAGCAGTTTAGAAGCACTCGCTAGCACAGATACGCAGTATTTT; CDR3 protein: CASSLEALASTDTQYF
D gene: TRBD1; CDR3 length: 15; J gene: TRBJ2-7; V gene: TRBV11-2; clone size: -; CDR3 DNA: TGTGCCAGCAGCTCTTTATCGGGACAGAGCTACGAGCAGTACTTC; CDR3 protein: CASSSLSGQSYEQYF
D gene: -; CDR3 length: 14; J gene: TRBJ1-6; V gene: TRBV7-9; clone size: -; CDR3 DNA: TGTGCCAGCAGCTTAGCAGGGGTCGGTTCACCCCTCCACTTT; CDR3 protein: CASSLAGVGSPLHF
D gene: -; CDR3 length: 13; J gene: TRBJ1-4; V gene: TRBV29-1; clone size: -; CDR3 DNA: TGCAGCGGTGTAGCTGCAACTAATGAAAAACTGTTTTTT; CDR3 protein: CSGVAATNEKLFF
D gene: -; CDR3 length: 16; J gene: TRBJ1-1; V gene: TRBV3-1/TRBV3-2; clone size: few; CDR3 DNA: TGTGCCAGCAGCCAAGAGCTCAAATCGCCAGTTACTGAAGCTTTCTTT; CDR3 protein: CASSQELKSPVTEAFF
D gene: TRBD1; CDR3 length: 15; J gene: TRBJ1-2; V gene: TRBV7-2; clone size: once; CDR3 DNA: TGTGCCAGCAGCCTAGCCGGGACAGGGATCCTTGGCTACACCTTC; CDR3 protein: CASSLAGTGILGYTF
D gene: TRBD1; CDR3 length: 13; J gene: TRBJ2-3; V gene: TRBV6-5; clone size: -; CDR3 DNA: TGTGCCAGCACCGGGACAGGGACAGATACGCAGTATTTT; CDR3 protein: CASTGTGTDTQYF
D gene: -; CDR3 length: 13; J gene: TRBJ1-2; V gene: TRBV29-1; clone size: -; CDR3 DNA: TGCAGCGTTGATTGGGGAGACGGCTATGGCTACACCTTC; CDR3 protein: CSVDWGDGYGYTF
D gene: TRBD1; CDR3 length: 16; J gene: TRBJ2-3; V gene: TRBV5-1; clone size: -; CDR3 DNA: TGCGCCAGCAGCCCGATGGGACAGACCCCCACAGATACGCAGTATTTT; CDR3 protein: CASSPMGQTPTDTQYF
D gene: TRBD1; CDR3 length: 15; J gene: TRBJ2-3; V gene: TRBV5-1; clone size: -; CDR3 DNA: TGCGCCAGCAGCGGAGGACAGGCTAGCACAGATACGCAGTATTTT; CDR3 protein: CASSGGQASTDTQYF
D gene: -; CDR3 length: 14; J gene: TRBJ2-3; V gene: TRBV5-1; clone size: -; CDR3 DNA: TGCGCCAGCAGCTTGGAATCAGGGACAGATACGCAGTATTTT; CDR3 protein: CASSLESGTDTQYF
D gene: TRBD1; CDR3 length: 16; J gene: TRBJ1-6; V gene: TRBV28; clone size: once; CDR3 DNA: TGTGCCAGCAGTTCGGGACAGGGAGGTTATAATTCACCCCTCCACTTT; CDR3 protein: CASSSGQGGYNSPLHF
D gene: -; CDR3 length: 10; J gene: TRBJ1-1; V gene: TRBV3-1/TRBV3-2; clone size: -; CDR3 DNA: TGTGCCAGCAGCCAAGAGACACCTGTTTTT; CDR3 protein: CASSQETPVF